A selection of T cell receptor beta chains follows, all from one sample in a study of T cells after yellow fever vaccination. A single record per CDR3 protein comes from TCRdb applying MiXCR to the 5' RACE reads. The table records nearly 550,000 distinct CDR3 sequences, 19% of them present only once. Sequencing used PBMCs, obtained 15 days after the yellow fever booster vaccination. The receptors derive from a man under 40 who received the YFV17D yellow fever vaccine. CDR3s include the opening cysteine and the closing phenylalanine or tryptophan. The D gene is left open where the match is weak. Clone sizes are given selectively: once, few, many, or a class where the clone is expanded.

clone_size | d_call | v_call | cdr3_aa
few | TRBD1 | TRBV24-1 | CATSDPNAWTGGLISYEQYF
. | . | TRBV5-6 | CASTIQGFETQYF
. | . | TRBV4-1 | CASSQEWVSNEQFF
. | . | TRBV12-3/TRBV12-4 | CASSLHARADTQYF
. | TRBD1 | TRBV12-3/TRBV12-4 | CASSLVSTGGYAFF
few | . | TRBV10-3 | CAISDVFGGTDTQYF
many | . | TRBV12-3/TRBV12-4 | CASSLSGVHEQYF
few | TRBD2 | TRBV28 | CASSFGGWAGNIVTYEQYF
. | . | TRBV29-1 | CSSSPGIGVSDTQYF
. | . | TRBV20-1 | CSAIRGRRNQPQHF
. | TRBD1 | TRBV6-1 | CASRVQGAYNQPQHF
few | . | TRBV2 | CASRSAGSGYEQYF
. | TRBD1 | TRBV27 | CASSIRQGDYEQYF
. | . | TRBV2 | CASRAHGNQPQHF
few | TRBD1 | TRBV4-3 | CASSRTGQGGYEQYF
. | . | TRBV18 | CASSPPLGAVQTF
. | . | TRBV11-3 | CASSLDGLAHEQYF
. | . | TRBV6-5 | CASSYTGTVEKLFF
. | . | TRBV29-1 | CSVEQGVLYGYTF
. | . | TRBV7-2 | CASSLAWTARSPLHF
. | . | TRBV20-1 | CSALSASEGLPTQYF
few | . | TRBV20-1 | CSARGERVNNQPQHF
. | . | TRBV19 | CASSEGDGYTF
. | TRBD2 | TRBV7-8 | CASSARTSGSNTGELFF
. | TRBD2 | TRBV14 | CASSQVAGGPKGYEQYF
. | TRBD1 | TRBV10-3 | CAISATGGYEQYF
. | . | TRBV2 | CASLAIRDEQFF
. | . | TRBV7-9 | CASSLNVSAPREQFF
. | TRBD2 | TRBV3-1 | CASSPGTSGRHEQFF
. | . | TRBV27 | CASSTPRDSQETQYF
. | TRBD2 | TRBV10-3 | CAIRRRAGLAGDAYEQYF
few | TRBD2 | TRBV7-9 | CASSRTSGGRGTDTQYF
. | TRBD2 | TRBV7-8 | CASSLGLAGEVVPTEQFF
. | . | TRBV30 | CAWSRPGGEQFF
. | . | TRBV29-1 | CSGRTATSTDTQYF
many | . | TRBV20-1 | CSASDGPAYEQYF
once | TRBD2 | TRBV19 | CASSNIGTSGSNEQFF
. | TRBD2 | TRBV9 | CASSVGRAGAEQFF
. | . | TRBV7-8 | CASSSTSFNEQYF
many | TRBD1 | TRBV7-9 | CASSLIRGRNEQFF
. | TRBD1 | TRBV7-9 | CASSYTLDRTSNEQFF